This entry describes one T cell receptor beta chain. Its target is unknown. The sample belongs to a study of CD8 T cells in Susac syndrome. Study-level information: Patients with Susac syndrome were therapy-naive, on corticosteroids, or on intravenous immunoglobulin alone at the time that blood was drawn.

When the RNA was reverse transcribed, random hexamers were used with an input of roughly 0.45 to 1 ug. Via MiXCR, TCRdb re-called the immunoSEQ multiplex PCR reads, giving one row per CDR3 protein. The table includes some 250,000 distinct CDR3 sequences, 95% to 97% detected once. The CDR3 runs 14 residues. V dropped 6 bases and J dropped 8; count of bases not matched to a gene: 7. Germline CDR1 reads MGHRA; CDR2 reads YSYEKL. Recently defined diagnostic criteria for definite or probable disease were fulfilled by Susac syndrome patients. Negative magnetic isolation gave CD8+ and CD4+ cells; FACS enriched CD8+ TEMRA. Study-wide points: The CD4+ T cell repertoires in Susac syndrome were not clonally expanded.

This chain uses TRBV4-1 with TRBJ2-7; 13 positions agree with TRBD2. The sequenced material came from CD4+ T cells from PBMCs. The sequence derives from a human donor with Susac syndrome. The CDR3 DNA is TGCGCCAGCAGACCCGGGACTAGCGGGACCAAGCAGTACTTC. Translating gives CASRPGTSGTKQYF.